This T cell receptor beta chain emerged from a study of cytomegalovirus exposure and HLA in healthy donors. CDR1 is SGHKS, CDR2 YYEKEE, per germline (reference sequence). V lost 3 bases and J lost 6; bases outside the gene matches: 6. The length of the CDR3 is 15 residues. A multiplex PCR was run with 60 Vbeta primers and 13 Jbeta primers. Sequencing used immunoSEQ multiplex PCR; TCRdb keeps in-frame clones, though not all of them. The sample records 200,000 to 250,000 clones, about 83% being singletons. The TCR comes from a human donor in good health. The chain recombines TRBV5-5 with TRBJ2-2; TRBD1 matches 9 bases. The sequenced sample was PBMCs. Here the CDR3 DNA reads TGTGCCAGCAGCTCACAGGGGGCGCTCCCCGGGGAGCTGTTTTTT. Translating it yields CASSSQGALPGELFF.